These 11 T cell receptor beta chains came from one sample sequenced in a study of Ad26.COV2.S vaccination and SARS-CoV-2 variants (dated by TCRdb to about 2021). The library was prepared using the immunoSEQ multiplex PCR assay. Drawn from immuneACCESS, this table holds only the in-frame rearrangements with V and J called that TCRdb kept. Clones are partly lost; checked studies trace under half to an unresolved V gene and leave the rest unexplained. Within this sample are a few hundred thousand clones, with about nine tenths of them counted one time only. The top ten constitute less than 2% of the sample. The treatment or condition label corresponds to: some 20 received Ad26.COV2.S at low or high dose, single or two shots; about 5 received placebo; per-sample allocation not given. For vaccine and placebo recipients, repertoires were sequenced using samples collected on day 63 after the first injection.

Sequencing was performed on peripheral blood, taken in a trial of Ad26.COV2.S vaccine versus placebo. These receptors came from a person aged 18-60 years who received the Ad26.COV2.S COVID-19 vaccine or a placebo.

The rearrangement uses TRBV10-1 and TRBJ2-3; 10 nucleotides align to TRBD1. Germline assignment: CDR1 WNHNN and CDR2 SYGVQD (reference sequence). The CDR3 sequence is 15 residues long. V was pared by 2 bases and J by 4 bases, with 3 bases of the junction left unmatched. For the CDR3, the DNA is TGCGCCAGCAGTGAGGTCGGACAGGGGGCAGATACGCAGTATTTT. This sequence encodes CASSEVGQGADTQYF.

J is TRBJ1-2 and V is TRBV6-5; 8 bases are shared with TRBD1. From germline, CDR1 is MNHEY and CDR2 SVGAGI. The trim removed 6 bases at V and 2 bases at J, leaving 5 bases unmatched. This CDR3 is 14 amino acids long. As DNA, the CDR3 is TGTGCCAGCAGACTCCAGGGGGCCAACTATGGCTACACCTTC. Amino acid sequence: CASRLQGANYGYTF.

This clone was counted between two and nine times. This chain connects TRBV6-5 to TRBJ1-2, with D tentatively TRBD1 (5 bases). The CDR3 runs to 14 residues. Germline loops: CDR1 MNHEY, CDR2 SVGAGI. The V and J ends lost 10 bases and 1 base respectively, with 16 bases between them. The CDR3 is CATTFGTYNYGYTF. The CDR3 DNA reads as TGTGCCACCACATTCGGGACCTATAACTATGGCTACACCTTC.

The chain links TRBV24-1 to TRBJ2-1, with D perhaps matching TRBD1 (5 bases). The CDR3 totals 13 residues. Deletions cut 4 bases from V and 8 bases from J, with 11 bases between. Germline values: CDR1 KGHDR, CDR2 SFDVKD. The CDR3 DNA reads TGTGCCACCAGTGAGCACAGGTGGGATGAGCAGTTCTTC. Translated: CATSEHRWDEQFF.

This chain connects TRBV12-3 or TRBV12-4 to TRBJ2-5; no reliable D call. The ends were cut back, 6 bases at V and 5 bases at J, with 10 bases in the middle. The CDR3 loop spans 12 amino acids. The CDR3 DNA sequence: TGTGCCAGCAGCCGGGTCGGGGAGACCCAGTACTTC. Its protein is CASSRVGETQYF.

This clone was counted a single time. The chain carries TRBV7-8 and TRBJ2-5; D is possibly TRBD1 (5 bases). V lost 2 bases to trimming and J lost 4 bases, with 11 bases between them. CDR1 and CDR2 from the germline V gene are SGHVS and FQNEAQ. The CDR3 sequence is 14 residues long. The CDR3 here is CASSLLGARETQYF. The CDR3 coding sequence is TGTGCCAGCAGCTTATTAGGGGCCCGAGAGACCCAGTACTTC.

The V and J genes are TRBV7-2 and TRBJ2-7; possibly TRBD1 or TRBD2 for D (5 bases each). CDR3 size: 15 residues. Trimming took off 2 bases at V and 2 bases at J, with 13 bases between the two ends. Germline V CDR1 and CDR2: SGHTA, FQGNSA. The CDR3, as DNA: TGTGCCAGCAGCTTACTGGGCCAGGGAGCCTACGAGCAGTACTTC. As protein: CASSLLGQGAYEQYF.

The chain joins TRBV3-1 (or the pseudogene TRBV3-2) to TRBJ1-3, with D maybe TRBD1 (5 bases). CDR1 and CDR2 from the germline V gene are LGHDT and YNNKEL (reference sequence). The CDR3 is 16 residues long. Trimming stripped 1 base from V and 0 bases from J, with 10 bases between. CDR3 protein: CASSQVQGHSGNTIYF. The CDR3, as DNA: TGTGCCAGCAGCCAAGTTCAGGGCCACTCTGGAAACACCATATATTTT.

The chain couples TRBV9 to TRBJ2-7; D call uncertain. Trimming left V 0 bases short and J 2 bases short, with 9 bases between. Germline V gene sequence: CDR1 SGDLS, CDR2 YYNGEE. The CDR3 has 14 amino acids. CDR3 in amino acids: CASSVAGQAYEQYF. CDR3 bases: TGTGCCAGCAGCGTAGCAGGTCAGGCCTACGAGCAGTACTTC.

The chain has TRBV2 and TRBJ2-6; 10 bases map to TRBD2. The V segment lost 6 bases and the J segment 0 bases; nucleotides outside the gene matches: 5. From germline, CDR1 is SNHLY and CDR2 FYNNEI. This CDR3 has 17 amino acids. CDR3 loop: CASRRLAGSSGANVLTF. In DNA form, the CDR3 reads TGTGCCAGCAGGAGACTAGCGGGCAGCTCTGGGGCCAACGTCCTGACTTTC.

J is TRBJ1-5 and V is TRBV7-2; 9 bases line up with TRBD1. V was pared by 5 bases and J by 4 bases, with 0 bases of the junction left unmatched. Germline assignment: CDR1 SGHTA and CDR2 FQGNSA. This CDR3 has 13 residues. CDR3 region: CASSGQGNQPQHF. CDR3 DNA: TGTGCCAGCAGCGGACAGGGGAATCAGCCCCAGCATTTT. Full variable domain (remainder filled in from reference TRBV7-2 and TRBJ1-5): GAGVSQSPSNKVTEKGKDVELRCDPISGHTALYWYRQSLGQGLEFLIYFQGNSAPDKSGLPSDRFSAERTGGSVSTLTIQRTQQEDSAVYLCASSGQGNQPQHFGDGTRLSIL.